This T cell receptor beta chain was sequenced during a study of post-analysis software for immune sequencing data. Overall study: Relapsing-remitting, secondary progressive and progressive-relapsing forms made up the multiple sclerosis disease courses.

This clonotype turned up a few times. Its antigen remains unknown. The V gene lost 6 bases and the J gene lost 3 bases, with 13 bases spanning the gap. This CDR3 region has 14 residues. Germline CDR1 and CDR2: SGHKS and YYEKEE (reference sequence). Every TCR beta cDNA library bore unique molecular identifiers. The yield from roughly 1 to 10 million T cells was roughly 0.5 million cDNA molecules in total. TCRdb re-called the PCR reads through MiXCR, storing one row per CDR3 protein. The sample includes approximately 770,000 distinct CDR3 sequences, roughly 50% of them seen just once. Study findings and constraints: Significantly decreased normalized Chao1 diversity was recorded for multiple sclerosis patients relative to controls. A handful of TRBV segments were more frequent in patients than controls; TRBV5-6, TRBV5-1 and TRBV20-1 belonged to this group. Batch-matched samples strongly co-clustered by F measure.

Material: blood. This TCR was recovered from a girl under 18 with multiple sclerosis. The chain couples TRBV5-5 to TRBJ2-1, with D tentatively TRBD2 (5 bases). This chain's CDR3 is CASNPAVFYNEQFF. Written as DNA, the CDR3 is TGTGCCAGCAACCCAGCGGTTTTCTACAATGAGCAGTTCTTC.